Listed here is a single TCR beta chain. Its antigen is undetermined. Germline values: CDR1 MDHEN, CDR2 SYDVKM. CDR3 size: 17 residues. The V and J ends lost 6 bases and 3 bases respectively, with 22 bases between them. Isolation of PBMCs gave at least 6 million cells per sample. With a J-beta primer mix and a sample-barcoded 5' primer, a second PCR ran 7 to 11 cycles. One entry per CDR3 protein, called by TCRdb with MiXCR from the 5' RACE reads. Of over 1,300,000 distinct CDR3 sequences listed, around 59% are singletons. The entry originates in a study of blood T cells in healthy people across ages. Study-level findings and limits: Naive CD4+ cells and diversity were both higher in long-lived donors than in aged donors.

The TCR originated in a man aged 18 to 30 in good health. This chain uses TRBV28 with TRBJ2-3, with D tentatively TRBD1 or TRBD2 (5 bases each). Sequenced: blood. CDR3 amino acids: CASSNTRDPIPTDTQYF. CDR3 DNA sequence: TGTGCCAGCAGCAACACCCGGGACCCCATTCCGACAGATACGCAGTATTTT.